This T cell receptor (beta chain) was identified during a study of spatial heterogeneity in lung cancer. Study-wide results and caveats: Compared with follow-up, resection was when ubiquitous expanded tumor TCRs appeared in blood more.

Trimming took 6 bases from V and 4 from J; bases not matched to a gene: 4. From germline, CDR1 is SQVTM and CDR2 ANQGSEA. CDR3 size: 13 residues. Each CDR3 protein gets one entry after TCRdb re-called the 5' RACE reads with MiXCR. The table shows roughly 120,000 distinct CDR3 sequences, with 12% occurring only once. Time point given: blood at routine non-recurrence follow-up after resection. The input material, whole RNA from tumor, nontumor lung or frozen PBMC, was sequenced unsorted. In its sample, this clonotype was seen many times. Antigen unknown. Sequences were derived from PBMCs, sampled at follow-up. This receptor was taken from a male donor with early-stage non-small cell lung cancer. V gene TRBV29-1 combines with J gene TRBJ2-1; 9 positions match TRBD2. In nucleotides, the CDR3 is TGCAGCGTCTCTAGCGGGGCATACAATGAGCAGTTCTTC. Translation: CSVSSGAYNEQFF.